The clone carrying this T cell receptor beta chain occurred many times. These data belong to a study of T cells in Graves' hyperthyroidism and ophthalmopathy. Germline trimming cut 3 bases from V and 6 bases from J; bases unmatched to any gene: 6. Germline CDR1 and CDR2: SEHNR and FQNEAQ (reference sequence). The CDR3 sequence is 15 residues long. TCR beta CDR3 regions were amplified from RNA transcripts. A set of HTBI primers served as the primers for a first-round RT-PCR of the TCR CDR3. TCRdb reprocessed the multiplex PCR reads with MiXCR, giving one entry per CDR3 protein. Of a few hundred thousand distinct CDR3 sequences listed, around 13% are singletons.

V and J are TRBV7-9 and TRBJ2-3, with 10 nucleotides matching TRBD1. This receptor was taken from a woman aged 40 to 50 with Graves' hyperthyroidism. The sequencing sample was made of blood. In DNA, the CDR3 is TGTGCCAGCAGCTTGAGTGGGACAGGGGAGGATACGCAGTATTTT. Translating gives CASSLSGTGEDTQYF. Full variable domain (remainder filled in from reference TRBV7-9 and TRBJ2-3): DTGVSQNPRHKITKRGQNVTFRCDPISEHNRLYWYRQTLGQGPEFLTYFQNEAQLEKSRLLSDRFSAERPKGSFSTLEIQRTEQGDSAMYLCASSLSGTGEDTQYFGPGTRLTVL.